This T cell receptor (beta chain) was retrieved from a study of T cells expressing NK-cell markers. There are 14 residues in the CDR3. CDR1 and CDR2 from the germline V gene are SNHLY and FYNNEI. TCRdb re-analyzed the 5' RACE reads; it lists each CDR3 protein once, without DNA. The sample's table shows under 600,000 distinct CDR3 sequences. V and J are TRBV2 and TRBJ2-7; TCRdb gives TRBD2 as the D gene, but with no DNA this cannot be confirmed. The specimen sequenced was blood T cells: a sorted CD56 or NKG2C T cell subset, CD4+ or CD8+ T cells, or bulk PBMC T cells (not recorded which). The clonotype comes from a woman between 45 and 65 years old in good health. The CDR3 here is CASSGPIRPYEQYF.